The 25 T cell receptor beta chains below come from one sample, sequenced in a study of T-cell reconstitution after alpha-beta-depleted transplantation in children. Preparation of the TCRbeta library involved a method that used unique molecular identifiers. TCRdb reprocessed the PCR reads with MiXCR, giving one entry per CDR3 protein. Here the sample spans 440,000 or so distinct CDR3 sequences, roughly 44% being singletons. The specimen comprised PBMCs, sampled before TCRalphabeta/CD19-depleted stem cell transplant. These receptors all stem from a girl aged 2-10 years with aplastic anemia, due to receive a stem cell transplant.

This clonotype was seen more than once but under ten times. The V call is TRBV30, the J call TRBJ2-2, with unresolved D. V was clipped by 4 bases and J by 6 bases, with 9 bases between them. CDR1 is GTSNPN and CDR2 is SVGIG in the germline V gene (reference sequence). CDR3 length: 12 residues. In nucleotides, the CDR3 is TGTGCCTGGAAGGACGACGCCGGGGAGCTGTTTTTT. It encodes CAWKDDAGELFF. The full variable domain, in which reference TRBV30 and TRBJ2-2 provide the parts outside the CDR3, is SQTIHQWPATLVQPVGSPLSLECTVEGTSNPNLYWYRQAAGRGLQLLFYSVGIGQISSEVPQNLSASRPQDRQFILSSKKLLLSDSGFYLCAWKDDAGELFFGEGSRLTVL.

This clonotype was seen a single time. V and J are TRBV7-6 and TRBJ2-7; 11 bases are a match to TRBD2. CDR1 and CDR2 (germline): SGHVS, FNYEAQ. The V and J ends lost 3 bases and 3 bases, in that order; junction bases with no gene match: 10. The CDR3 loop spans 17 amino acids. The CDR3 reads CASSLDAGTSGSYEQYF. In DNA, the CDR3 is TGTGCCAGCAGCTTGGACGCCGGGACTAGCGGAAGCTACGAGCAGTACTTC.

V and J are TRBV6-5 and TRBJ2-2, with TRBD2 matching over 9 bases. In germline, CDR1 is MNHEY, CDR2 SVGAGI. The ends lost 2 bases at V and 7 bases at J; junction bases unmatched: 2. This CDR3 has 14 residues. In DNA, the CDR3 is TGTGCCAGCAGTTACGTGCGGGGGGGCGGGGAGCTGTTTTTT. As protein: CASSYVRGGGELFF.

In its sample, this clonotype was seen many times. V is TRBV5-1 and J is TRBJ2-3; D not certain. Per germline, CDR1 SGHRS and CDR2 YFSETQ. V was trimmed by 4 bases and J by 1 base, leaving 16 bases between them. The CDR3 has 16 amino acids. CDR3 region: CASSPTPTGGTDTQYF. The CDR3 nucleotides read TGCGCCAGCAGCCCGACCCCGACTGGGGGCACAGATACGCAGTATTTT.

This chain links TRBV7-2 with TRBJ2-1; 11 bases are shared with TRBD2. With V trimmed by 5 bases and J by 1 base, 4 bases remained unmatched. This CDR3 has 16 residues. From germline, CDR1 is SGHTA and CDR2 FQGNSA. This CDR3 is CASSISGGGSYNEQFF. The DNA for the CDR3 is TGTGCCAGCAGCATTAGCGGGGGGGGTTCCTACAATGAGCAGTTCTTC.

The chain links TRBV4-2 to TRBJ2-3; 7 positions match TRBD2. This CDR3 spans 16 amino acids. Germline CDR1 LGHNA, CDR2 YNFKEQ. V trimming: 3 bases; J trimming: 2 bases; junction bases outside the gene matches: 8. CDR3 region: CASSHTTSITTDTQYF. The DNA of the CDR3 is TGTGCCAGCAGCCACACGACTAGCATTACCACAGATACGCAGTATTTT.

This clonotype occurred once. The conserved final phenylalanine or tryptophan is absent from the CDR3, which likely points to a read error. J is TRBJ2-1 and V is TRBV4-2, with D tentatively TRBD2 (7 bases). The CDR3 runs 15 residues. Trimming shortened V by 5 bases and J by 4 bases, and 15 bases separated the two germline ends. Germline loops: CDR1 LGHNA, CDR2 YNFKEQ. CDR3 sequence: CASSGGSQGYNEQFY. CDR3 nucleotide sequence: TGTGCCAGCAGCGGCGGGAGCCAGGGGTACAATGAGCAGTTCTAC.

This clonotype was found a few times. DNA of the CDR3: TGTGCCAGCAGCCGCGGCATAGGGGAGACCCAGTACTTC. Translated: CASSRGIGETQYF. V usage is TRBV4-2 and J usage is TRBJ2-5; unclear D gene. This CDR3 has 13 amino acids. From germline, CDR1 is LGHNA and CDR2 YNFKEQ. V was cut by 4 bases and J by 5 bases, with 11 bases left in between.

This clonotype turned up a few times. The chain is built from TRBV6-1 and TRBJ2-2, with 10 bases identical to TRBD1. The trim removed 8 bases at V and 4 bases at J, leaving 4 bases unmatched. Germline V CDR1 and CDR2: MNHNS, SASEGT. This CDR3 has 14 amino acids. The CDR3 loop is CASGGQGSTGELFF. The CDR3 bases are TGTGCCAGCGGGGGACAGGGGTCCACCGGGGAGCTGTTTTTT.

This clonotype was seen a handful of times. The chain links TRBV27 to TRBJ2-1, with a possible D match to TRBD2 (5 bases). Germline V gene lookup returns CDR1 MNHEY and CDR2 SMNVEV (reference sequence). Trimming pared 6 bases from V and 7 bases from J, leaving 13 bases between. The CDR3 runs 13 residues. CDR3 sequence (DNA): TGTGCCAGCAGCCAAGGACTGGGAAATGAGCAGTTCTTC. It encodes CASSQGLGNEQFF.

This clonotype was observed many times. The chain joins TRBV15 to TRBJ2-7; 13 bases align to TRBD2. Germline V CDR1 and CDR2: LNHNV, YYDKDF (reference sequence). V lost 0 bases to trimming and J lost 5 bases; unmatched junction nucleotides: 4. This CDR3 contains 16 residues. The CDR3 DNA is TGTGCCACCAGCAGAGAAACTAGCGGGAGGGCCAACGAGCAGTACTTC. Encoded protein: CATSRETSGRANEQYF.

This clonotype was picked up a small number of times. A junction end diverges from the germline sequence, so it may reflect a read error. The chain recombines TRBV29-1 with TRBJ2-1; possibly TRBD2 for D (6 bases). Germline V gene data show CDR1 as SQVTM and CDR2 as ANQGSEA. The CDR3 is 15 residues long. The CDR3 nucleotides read TGCAGCGTTGGACTAATCGGGACGGACTACAATCAGCAGTTCTTC. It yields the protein CSVGLIGTDYNQQFF.

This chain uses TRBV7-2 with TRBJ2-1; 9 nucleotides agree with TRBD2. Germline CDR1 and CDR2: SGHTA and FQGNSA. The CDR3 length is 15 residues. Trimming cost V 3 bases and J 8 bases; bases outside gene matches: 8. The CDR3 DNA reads TGTGCCAGCAGCTTGGCTGCGGGAGGGAACTATGAGCAGTTCTTC. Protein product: CASSLAAGGNYEQFF.

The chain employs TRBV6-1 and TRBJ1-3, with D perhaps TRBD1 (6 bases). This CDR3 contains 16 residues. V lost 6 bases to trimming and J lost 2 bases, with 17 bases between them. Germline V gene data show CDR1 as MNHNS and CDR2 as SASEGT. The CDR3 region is CASSLYRETPGNTIYF. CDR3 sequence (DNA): TGTGCCAGCAGCCTATACAGGGAGACTCCTGGAAACACCATATATTTT.

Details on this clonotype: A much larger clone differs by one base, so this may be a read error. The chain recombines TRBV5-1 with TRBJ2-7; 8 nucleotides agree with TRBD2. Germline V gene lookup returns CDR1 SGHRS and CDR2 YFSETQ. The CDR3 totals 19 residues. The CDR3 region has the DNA TGCGCCAGCAGCTTGGGGGTAGCGGGAAGCCCCATGCAACTCTACGATCAGTACTTC. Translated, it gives CASSLGVAGSPMQLYDQYF.

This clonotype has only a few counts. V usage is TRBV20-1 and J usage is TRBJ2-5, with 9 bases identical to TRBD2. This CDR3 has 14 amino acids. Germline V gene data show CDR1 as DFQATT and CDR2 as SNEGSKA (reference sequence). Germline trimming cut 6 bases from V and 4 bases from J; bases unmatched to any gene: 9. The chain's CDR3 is CSATSSGITETQYF. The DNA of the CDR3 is TGCAGTGCGACTTCTAGCGGGATCACAGAGACCCAGTACTTC.

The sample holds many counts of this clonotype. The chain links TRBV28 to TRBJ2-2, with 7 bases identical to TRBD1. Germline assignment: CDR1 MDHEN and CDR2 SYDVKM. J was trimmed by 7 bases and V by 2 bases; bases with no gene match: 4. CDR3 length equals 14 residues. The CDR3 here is CASSLRQGDGELFF. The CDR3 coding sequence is TGTGCCAGCAGTTTAAGACAGGGAGACGGGGAGCTGTTTTTT.

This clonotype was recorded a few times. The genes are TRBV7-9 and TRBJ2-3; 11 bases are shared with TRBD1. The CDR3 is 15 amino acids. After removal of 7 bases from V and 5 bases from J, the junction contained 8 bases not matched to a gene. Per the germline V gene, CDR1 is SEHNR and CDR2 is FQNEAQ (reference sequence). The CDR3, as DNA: TGTGCCAGCACTACCCCGGGACAGGGGGTAGATACGCAGTATTTT. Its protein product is CASTTPGQGVDTQYF.

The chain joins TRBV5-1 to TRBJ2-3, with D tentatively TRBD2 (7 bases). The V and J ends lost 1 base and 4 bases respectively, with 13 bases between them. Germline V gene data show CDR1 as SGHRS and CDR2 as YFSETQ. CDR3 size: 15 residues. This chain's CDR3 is CASSLRGGTADTQYF. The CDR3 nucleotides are TGCGCCAGCAGCTTGCGCGGGGGCACCGCAGATACGCAGTATTTT.

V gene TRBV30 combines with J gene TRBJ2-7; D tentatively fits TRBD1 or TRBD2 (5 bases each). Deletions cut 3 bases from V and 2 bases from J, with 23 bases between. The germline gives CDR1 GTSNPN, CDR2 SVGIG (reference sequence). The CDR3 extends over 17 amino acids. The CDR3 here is CAWSPWGSSTYPYEQYF. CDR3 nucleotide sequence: TGTGCCTGGAGCCCCTGGGGGTCTTCAACATACCCCTACGAGCAGTACTTC.

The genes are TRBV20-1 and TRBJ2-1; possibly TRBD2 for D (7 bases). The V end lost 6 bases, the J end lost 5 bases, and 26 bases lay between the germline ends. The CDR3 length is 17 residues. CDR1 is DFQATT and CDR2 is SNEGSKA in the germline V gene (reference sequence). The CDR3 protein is CSANAEGGGQKNNEQFF. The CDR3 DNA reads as TGCAGTGCCAACGCTGAGGGGGGGGGACAAAAGAACAATGAGCAGTTCTTC.

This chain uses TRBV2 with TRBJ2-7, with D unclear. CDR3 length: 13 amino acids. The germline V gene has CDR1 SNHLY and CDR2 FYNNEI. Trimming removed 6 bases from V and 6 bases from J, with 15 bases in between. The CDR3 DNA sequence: TGTGCCAGCAGGGATCCGGCGTTCGGCGAGCAGTACTTC. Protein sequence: CASRDPAFGEQYF. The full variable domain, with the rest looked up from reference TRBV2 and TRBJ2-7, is EPEVTQTPSHQVTQMGQEVILRCVPISNHLYFYWYRQILGQKVEFLVSFYNNEISEKSEIFDDQFSVERPDGSNFTLKIRSTKLEDSAMYFCASRDPAFGEQYFGPGTRLTVT.

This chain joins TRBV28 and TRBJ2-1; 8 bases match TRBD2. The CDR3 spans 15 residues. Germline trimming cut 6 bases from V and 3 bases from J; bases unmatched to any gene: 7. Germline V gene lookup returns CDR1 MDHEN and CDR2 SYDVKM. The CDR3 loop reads CASSSERGLYNEQFF. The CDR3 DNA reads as TGTGCCAGCAGCTCTGAGCGGGGGCTCTACAATGAGCAGTTCTTC.

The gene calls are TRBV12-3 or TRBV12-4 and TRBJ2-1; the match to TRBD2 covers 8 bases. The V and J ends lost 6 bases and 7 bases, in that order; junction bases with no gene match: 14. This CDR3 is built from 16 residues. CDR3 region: CASRLSGIVQGNEQFF. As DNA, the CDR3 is TGTGCCAGCAGGCTTAGCGGGATTGTCCAAGGGAATGAGCAGTTCTTC.

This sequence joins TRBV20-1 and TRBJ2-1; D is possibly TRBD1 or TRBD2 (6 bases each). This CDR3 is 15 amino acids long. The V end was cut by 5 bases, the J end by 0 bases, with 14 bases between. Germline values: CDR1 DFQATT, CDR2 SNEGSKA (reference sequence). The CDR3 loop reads CSAPWRGASYNEQFF. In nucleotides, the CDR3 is TGCAGTGCTCCGTGGAGGGGGGCCTCCTACAATGAGCAGTTCTTC.